These T cell receptor beta chains were read from a single sample in a study of cytomegalovirus exposure and HLA in healthy donors. Libraries were prepared by immunoSEQ multiplex PCR; TCRdb keeps only in-frame clonotypes and omits some of them. The table shows under 200,000 clones, with approximately 12% occurring only once. Specimen: PBMCs. Source of these receptors: a man aged 45 to 65 in good health and CMV-seropositive. Both conserved end residues are part of each CDR3. D genes are given only for firm matches. For some rows the clone size is stated as once, few or many, or as a class when expanded; others skip it.

abundance | j_gene | v_gene | d_gene | CDR3nt | CDR3aa
. | TRBJ2-1 | TRBV7-2 | TRBD2 | TGTGCCAGCAGCTTTAGCGGGTCGTGGAACAATGAGCAGTTCTTC | CASSFSGSWNNEQFF
. | TRBJ1-4 | TRBV4-1 | . | TGCGCCAGCAGCTTAGGGGGTTTAACTAATGAAAAACTGTTTTTT | CASSLGGLTNEKLFF
. | TRBJ1-2 | TRBV2 | . | TGTGCCAGCAGTCCCACAACAGGCTACACCTTC | CASSPTTGYTF
. | TRBJ1-1 | TRBV5-6 | . | TGTGCCAGCAGCTTACGACGACCCCGGGAGGCTTTCTTT | CASSLRRPREAFF
few | TRBJ1-1 | TRBV6-1 | . | TGTGCCAGCAGTAGGACAGCAGAAAACACTGAAGCTTTCTTT | CASSRTAENTEAFF
few | TRBJ1-1 | TRBV15 | . | TGTGCCACCAGTCGCAGGAACACTGAAGCTTTCTTT | CATSRRNTEAFF
few | TRBJ1-3 | TRBV5-6 | . | TGTGCCAGCAGCTCGCAGGCTAACTCTGGAAACACCATATATTTT | CASSSQANSGNTIYF
. | TRBJ1-3 | TRBV5-1 | . | TGCGCCAGCAGCTTGGTGGCCGCCGTCTCTGGAAACACCATATATTTT | CASSLVAAVSGNTIYF
. | TRBJ1-2 | TRBV4-3 | TRBD1 | TGCGCCAGCAGCCAAGATCTTGGGACAGGGGAAAGCTATGGCTACACCTTC | CASSQDLGTGESYGYTF
few | TRBJ1-5 | TRBV18 | . | TGTGCCAGCTCCCCCGGCAGGCTCAATCAGCCCCAGCATTTT | CASSPGRLNQPQHF
few | TRBJ1-4 | TRBV7-2 | . | TGTGCCAGCAGCTCGGGACACTGGCGTAACGAAAAACTGTTTTTT | CASSSGHWRNEKLFF
few | TRBJ1-1 | TRBV6-5 | . | TGTGCCAGCAGTTACTCGGCAGGGTCGGGCACTGAAGCTTTCTTT | CASSYSAGSGTEAFF
. | TRBJ2-5 | TRBV19 | TRBD2 | TGTGCCAGTAGTATGGGACTAAGCAGAGAGACCCAGTACTTC | CASSMGLSRETQYF
. | TRBJ2-3 | TRBV14 | . | TGTGCCAGCAGCCAAGGCCGGGGACACCTTAGCACAGATACGCAGTATTTT | CASSQGRGHLSTDTQYF
. | TRBJ2-1 | TRBV7-9 | TRBD2 | TGTGCCAGCGGGCGGGGGGGGAATGAGCAGTTCTTC | CASGRGGNEQFF
. | TRBJ2-2 | TRBV5-1 | . | TGCGCCAGCAGCTTGGTACCCGGGTCGAACACCGGGGAGCTGTTTTTT | CASSLVPGSNTGELFF
few | TRBJ1-2 | TRBV7-2 | TRBD1 | TGTGCCAGCAGCGGTACAGGGGTAGGCTACACCTTC | CASSGTGVGYTF
. | TRBJ2-1 | TRBV11-2 | TRBD2 | TGTGCCAGCAGCCCCAGGGGACTAGCGGGGGCTAATTCCTACAATGAGCAGTTCTTC | CASSPRGLAGANSYNEQFF
few | TRBJ2-7 | TRBV2 | . | TGTGCCAGCAGATTGCCGGAGGGTAGGCACGAGCAGTACTTC | CASRLPEGRHEQYF
. | TRBJ1-3 | TRBV5-1 | . | TGCGCCAGCAGCATAGAACAGGGAGCCGGAAACACCATATATTTT | CASSIEQGAGNTIYF
few | TRBJ1-1 | TRBV29-1 | TRBD1 | TGCAGCGCCACGGGACAGGGGAACACTGAAGCTTTCTTT | CSATGQGNTEAFF
. | TRBJ2-5 | TRBV7-2 | TRBD1 | TGTGCCAGCAGCCTAGGGACAGTCCAAGAGACCCAGTACTTC | CASSLGTVQETQYF
. | TRBJ1-6 | TRBV5-8 | . | TGTGCCAGCAGCCCGCCGTACAGGAGCTCCTATAATTCACCCCTCCACTTT | CASSPPYRSSYNSPLHF
few | TRBJ2-2 | TRBV7-6 | TRBD2 | TGTGCCAGCAGCTTAGTAGCGGGGGCCATCACCGGGGAGCTGTTTTTT | CASSLVAGAITGELFF
few | TRBJ1-3 | TRBV6-1 | . | TGTGCCAGCAGTGAAGGTGTAGGACTCTCTGGAAACACCATATATTTT | CASSEGVGLSGNTIYF
. | TRBJ2-6 | TRBV7-9 | . | TGTGCCAGCAGCTTCCAGGCTTCTGGGGCCAACGTCCTGACTTTC | CASSFQASGANVLTF
. | TRBJ2-1 | TRBV19 | . | TGTGCCAGTAGTGTACGCCGAGCGAGCGAGCAGTTCTTC | CASSVRRASEQFF
few | TRBJ2-3 | TRBV7-6 | TRBD1 | TGTGCCAGCAGCAGGACAGGGGCGGGAGATACGCAGTATTTT | CASSRTGAGDTQYF
. | TRBJ2-5 | TRBV9 | TRBD1 | TGTGCCAGCAGCGGAGGACAGGGACAAGAGACCCAGTACTTC | CASSGGQGQETQYF